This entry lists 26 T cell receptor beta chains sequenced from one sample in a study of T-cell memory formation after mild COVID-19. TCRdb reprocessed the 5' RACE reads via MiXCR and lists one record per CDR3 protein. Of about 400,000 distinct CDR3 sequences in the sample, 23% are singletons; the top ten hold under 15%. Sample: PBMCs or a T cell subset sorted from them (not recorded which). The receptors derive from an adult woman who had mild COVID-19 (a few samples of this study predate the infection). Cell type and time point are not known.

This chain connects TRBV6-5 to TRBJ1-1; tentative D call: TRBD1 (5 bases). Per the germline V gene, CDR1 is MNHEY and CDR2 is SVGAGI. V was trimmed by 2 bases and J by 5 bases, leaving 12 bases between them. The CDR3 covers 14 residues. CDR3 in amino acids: CASSYSRGGTEAFF. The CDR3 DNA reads TGTGCCAGCAGTTACAGTAGGGGAGGGACTGAAGCTTTCTTT.

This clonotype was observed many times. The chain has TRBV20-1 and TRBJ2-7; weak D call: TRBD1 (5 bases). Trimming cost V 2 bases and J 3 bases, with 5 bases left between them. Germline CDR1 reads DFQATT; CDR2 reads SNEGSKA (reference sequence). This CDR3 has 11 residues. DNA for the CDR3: TGCAGTGCTAGACAGGGCTACGAGCAGTACTTC. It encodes CSARQGYEQYF.

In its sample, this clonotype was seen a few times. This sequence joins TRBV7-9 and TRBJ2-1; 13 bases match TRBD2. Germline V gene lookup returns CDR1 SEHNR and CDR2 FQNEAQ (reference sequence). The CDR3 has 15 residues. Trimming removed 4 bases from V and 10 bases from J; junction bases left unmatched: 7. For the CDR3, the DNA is TGTGCCAGCAGCTCGCCGGGACTAGCGGGAACAGAGCAGTTCTTC. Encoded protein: CASSSPGLAGTEQFF.

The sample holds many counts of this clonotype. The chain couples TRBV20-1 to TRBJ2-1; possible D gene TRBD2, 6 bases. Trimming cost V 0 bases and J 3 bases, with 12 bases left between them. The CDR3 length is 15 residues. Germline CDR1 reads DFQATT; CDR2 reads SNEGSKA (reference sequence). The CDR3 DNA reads TGCAGTGCTAGAGACGTACTAGCCCACTACAATGAGCAGTTCTTC. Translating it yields CSARDVLAHYNEQFF.

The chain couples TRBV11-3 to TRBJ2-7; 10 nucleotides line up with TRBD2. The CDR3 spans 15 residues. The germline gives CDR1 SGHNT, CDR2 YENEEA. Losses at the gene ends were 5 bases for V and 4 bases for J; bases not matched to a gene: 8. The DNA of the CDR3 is TGTGCCAGCAGCGCCGCTAGCGGGAGTGTATACGAGCAGTACTTC. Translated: CASSAASGSVYEQYF. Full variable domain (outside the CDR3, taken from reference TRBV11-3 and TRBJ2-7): EAGVVQSPRYKIIEKKQPVAFWCNPISGHNTLYWYLQNLGQGPELLIRYENEEAVDDSQLPKDRFSAERLKGVDSTLKIQPAELGDSAVYLCASSAASGSVYEQYFGPGTRLTVT.

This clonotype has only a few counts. In DNA, the CDR3 is TGCGCCAGCAGCTTTCCGAGAGACGGCGTGGGAGCTTTCTTT. Residues: CASSFPRDGVGAFF. This sequence joins TRBV5-1 and TRBJ1-1; the D is unclear. The CDR3 consists of 14 residues. V lost 2 bases and J lost 10, with 18 bases in between. Looked up from germline, CDR1 is SGHRS and CDR2 is YFSETQ.

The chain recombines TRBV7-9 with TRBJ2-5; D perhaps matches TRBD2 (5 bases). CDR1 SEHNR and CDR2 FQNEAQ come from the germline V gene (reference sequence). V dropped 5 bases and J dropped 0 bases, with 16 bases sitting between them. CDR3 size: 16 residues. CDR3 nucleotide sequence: TGTGCCAGCAGCCACCGAGGGTCGGGAAACCAAGAGACCCAGTACTTC. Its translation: CASSHRGSGNQETQYF.

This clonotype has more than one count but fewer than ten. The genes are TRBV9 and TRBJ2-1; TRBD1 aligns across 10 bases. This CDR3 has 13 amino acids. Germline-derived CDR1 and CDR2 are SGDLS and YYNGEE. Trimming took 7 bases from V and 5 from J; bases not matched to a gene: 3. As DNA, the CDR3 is TGTGCCAGCGGGACAGGGGATAACAATGAGCAGTTCTTC. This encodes CASGTGDNNEQFF.

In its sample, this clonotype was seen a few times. The CDR3 is CASRGMNTEAFF. The CDR3 nucleotides read TGTGCCAGTCGGGGGATGAACACTGAAGCTTTCTTT. V gene TRBV6-5 combines with J gene TRBJ1-1; a possible D gene is TRBD1 (5 bases). This CDR3 comprises 12 residues. The V end was cut by 9 bases, the J end by 0 bases, with 8 bases between. Per the germline V gene, CDR1 is MNHEY and CDR2 is SVGAGI.

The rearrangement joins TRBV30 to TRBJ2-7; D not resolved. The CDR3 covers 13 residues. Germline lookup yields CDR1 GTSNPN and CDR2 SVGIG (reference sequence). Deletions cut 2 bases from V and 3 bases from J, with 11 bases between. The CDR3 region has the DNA TGTGCCTGGAGTAATAGGGTTTACTACGAGCAGTACTTC. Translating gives CAWSNRVYYEQYF.

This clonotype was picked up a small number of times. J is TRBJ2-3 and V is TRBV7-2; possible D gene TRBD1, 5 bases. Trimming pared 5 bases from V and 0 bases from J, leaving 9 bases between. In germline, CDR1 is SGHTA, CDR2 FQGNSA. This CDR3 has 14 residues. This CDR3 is CASSQGYSTDTQYF. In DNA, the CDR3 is TGTGCCAGCAGCCAGGGCTACAGCACAGATACGCAGTATTTT. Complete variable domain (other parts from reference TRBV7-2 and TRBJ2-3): GAGVSQSPSNKVTEKGKDVELRCDPISGHTALYWYRQSLGQGLEFLIYFQGNSAPDKSGLPSDRFSAERTGGSVSTLTIQRTQQEDSAVYLCASSQGYSTDTQYFGPGTRLTVL.

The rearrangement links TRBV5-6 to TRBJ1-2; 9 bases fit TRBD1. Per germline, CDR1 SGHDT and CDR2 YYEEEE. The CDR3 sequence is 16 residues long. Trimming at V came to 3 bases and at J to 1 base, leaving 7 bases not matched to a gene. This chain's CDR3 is CASSSAGTGNNYGYTF. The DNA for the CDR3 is TGTGCCAGCAGCTCTGCCGGGACAGGGAATAACTATGGCTACACCTTC.

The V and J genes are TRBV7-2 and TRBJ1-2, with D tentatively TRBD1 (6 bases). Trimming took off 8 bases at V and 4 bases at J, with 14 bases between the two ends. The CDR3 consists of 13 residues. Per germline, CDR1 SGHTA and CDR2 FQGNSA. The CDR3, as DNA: TGTGCCAGCGGACTTTTAGGGGGCTATGGCTACACCTTC. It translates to CASGLLGGYGYTF. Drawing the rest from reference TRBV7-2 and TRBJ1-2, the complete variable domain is GAGVSQSPSNKVTEKGKDVELRCDPISGHTALYWYRQSLGQGLEFLIYFQGNSAPDKSGLPSDRFSAERTGGSVSTLTIQRTQQEDSAVYLCASGLLGGYGYTFGSGTRLTVV.

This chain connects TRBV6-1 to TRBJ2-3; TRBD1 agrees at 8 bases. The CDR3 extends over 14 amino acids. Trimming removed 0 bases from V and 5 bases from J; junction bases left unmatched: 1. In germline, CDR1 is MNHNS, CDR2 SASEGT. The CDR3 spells CASSEATGVDTQYF. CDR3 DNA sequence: TGTGCCAGCAGTGAAGCGACAGGGGTAGATACGCAGTATTTT.

The CDR3 DNA follows: TGTGCCAGCAGTTCAAGCGGGAGTCAGCACGAGCAGTACTTC. Protein product: CASSSSGSQHEQYF. V and J are TRBV12-3 or TRBV12-4 and TRBJ2-7; TRBD2 matches 8 bases. With 4 bases clipped from V and 5 bases from J, the junction kept 7 bases outside the gene matches. The CDR3 covers 14 residues.

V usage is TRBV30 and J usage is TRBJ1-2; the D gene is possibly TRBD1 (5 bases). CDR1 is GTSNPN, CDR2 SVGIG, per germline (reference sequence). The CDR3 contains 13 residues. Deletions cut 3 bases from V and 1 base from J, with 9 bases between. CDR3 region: CAWRGGGNYGYTF. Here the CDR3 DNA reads TGTGCCTGGAGGGGGGGTGGTAACTATGGCTACACCTTC.

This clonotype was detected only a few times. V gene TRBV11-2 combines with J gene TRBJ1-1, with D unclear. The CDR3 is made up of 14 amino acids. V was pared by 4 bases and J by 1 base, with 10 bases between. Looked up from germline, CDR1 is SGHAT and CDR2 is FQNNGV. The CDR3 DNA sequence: TGTGCCAGCAGCTCCCCTACACGGAACACTGAAGCTTTCTTT. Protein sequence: CASSSPTRNTEAFF.

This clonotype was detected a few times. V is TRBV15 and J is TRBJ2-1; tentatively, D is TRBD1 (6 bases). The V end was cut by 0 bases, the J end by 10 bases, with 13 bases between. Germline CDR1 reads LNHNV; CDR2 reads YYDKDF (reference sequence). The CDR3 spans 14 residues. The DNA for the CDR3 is TGTGCCACCAGCAGAGATGAATTCCAGGGGGAGCAGTTCTTC. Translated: CATSRDEFQGEQFF.

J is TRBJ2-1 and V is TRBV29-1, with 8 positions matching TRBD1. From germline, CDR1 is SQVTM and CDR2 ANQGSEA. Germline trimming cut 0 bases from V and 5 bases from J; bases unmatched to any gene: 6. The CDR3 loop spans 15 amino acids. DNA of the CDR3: TGCAGCGTTGAAGACAGGGGGCGCAGGGACAATGAGCAGTTCTTC. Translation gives CSVEDRGRRDNEQFF.

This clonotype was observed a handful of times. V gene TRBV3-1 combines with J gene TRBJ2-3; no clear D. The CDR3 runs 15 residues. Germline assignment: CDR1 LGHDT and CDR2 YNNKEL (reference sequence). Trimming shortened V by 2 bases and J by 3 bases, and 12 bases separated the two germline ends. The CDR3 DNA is TGTGCCAGCAGCCAACTTGCAATGGGGACAGATACGCAGTATTTT. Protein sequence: CASSQLAMGTDTQYF.

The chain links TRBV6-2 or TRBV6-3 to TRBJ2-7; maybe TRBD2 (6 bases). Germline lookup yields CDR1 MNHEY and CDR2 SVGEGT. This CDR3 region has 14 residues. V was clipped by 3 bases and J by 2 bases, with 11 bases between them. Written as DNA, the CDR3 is TGTGCCAGCAGTTATGGACTAACAGCCTACGAGCAGTACTTC. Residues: CASSYGLTAYEQYF.

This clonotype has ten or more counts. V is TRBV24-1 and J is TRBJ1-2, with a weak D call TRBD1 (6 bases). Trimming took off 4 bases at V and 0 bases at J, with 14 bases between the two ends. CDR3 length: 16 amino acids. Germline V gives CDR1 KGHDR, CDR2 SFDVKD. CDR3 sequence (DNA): TGTGCCACCAGTGACCGACGACAGGCGTCTAACTATGGCTACACCTTC. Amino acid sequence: CATSDRRQASNYGYTF.

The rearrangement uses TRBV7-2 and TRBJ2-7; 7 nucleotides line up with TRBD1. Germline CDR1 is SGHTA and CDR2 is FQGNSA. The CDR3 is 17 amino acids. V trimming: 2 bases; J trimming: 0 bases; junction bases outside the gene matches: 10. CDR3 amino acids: CASSLIGPTGPSYEQYF. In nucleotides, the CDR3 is TGTGCCAGCAGCTTAATTGGCCCGACAGGGCCCTCCTACGAGCAGTACTTC.

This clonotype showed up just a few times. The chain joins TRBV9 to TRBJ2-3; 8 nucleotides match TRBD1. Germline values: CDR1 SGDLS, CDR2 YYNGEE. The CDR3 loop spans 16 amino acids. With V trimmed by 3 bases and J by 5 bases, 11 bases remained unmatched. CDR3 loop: CASSEGPGQAEDTQYF. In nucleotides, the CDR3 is TGTGCCAGCAGCGAGGGGCCGGGACAGGCGGAAGATACGCAGTATTTT.

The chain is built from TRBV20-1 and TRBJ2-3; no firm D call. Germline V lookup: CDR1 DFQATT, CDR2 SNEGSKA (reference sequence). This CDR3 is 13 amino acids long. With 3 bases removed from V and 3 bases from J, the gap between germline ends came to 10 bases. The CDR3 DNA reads TGCAGTGCTAGGGAGAGGCTTACAGATACGCAGTATTTT. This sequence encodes CSARERLTDTQYF.

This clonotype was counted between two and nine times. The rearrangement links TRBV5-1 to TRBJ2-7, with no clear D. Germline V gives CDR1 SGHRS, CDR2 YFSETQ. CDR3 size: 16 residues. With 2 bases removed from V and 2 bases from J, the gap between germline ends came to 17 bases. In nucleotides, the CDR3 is TGCGCCAGCAGCTTAGGCCCGAGTAGCCCCCCCTACGAGCAGTACTTC. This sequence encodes CASSLGPSSPPYEQYF.